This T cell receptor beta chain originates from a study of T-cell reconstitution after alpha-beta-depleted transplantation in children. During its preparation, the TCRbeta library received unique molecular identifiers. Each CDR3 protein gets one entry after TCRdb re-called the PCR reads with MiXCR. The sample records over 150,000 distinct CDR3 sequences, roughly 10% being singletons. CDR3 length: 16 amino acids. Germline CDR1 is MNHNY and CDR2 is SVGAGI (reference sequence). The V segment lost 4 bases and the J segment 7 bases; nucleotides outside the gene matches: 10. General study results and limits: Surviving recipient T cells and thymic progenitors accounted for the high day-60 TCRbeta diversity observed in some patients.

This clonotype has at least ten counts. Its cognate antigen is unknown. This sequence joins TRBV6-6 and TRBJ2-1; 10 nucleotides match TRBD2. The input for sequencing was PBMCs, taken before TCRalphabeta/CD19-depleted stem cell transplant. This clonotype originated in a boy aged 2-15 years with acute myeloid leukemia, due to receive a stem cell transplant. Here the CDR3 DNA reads TGTGCCAGCAGTTCATTTGGACTAGCGGAGGATAATGAGCAGTTCTTC. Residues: CASSSFGLAEDNEQFF.